Presented here are 28 T cell receptor beta chains from one specimen sequenced in a study of blood T cell repertoires in COVID-19. Using immunoSEQ multiplex PCR, the repertoire was profiled, and TCRdb retains in-frame clones only, with some absent. The sample includes about 200,000 clones, about 90% of them seen just once. Source material: PBMCs or T cells enriched from blood (not recorded which). These receptors were obtained from a woman aged 30 to 39 with acute COVID-19.

This clone was seen once. This sequence joins TRBV9 and TRBJ1-1; D is perhaps TRBD1 (6 bases). The V end was cut by 4 bases, the J end by 8 bases, with 15 bases between. Germline V CDR1 and CDR2: SGDLS, YYNGEE. CDR3 length equals 13 residues. CDR3 DNA: TGTGCCAGCAGCATCCACGCAGGGGCGGAAGCTTTCTTT. Its translation is CASSIHAGAEAFF. The entire variable domain, with the rest obtained from reference TRBV9 and TRBJ1-1, is as follows: DSGVTQTPKHLITATGQRVTLRCSPRSGDLSVYWYQQSLDQGLQFLIQYYNGEERAKGNILERFSAQQFPDLHSELNLSSLELGDSALYFCASSIHAGAEAFFGQGTRLTVV.

This clone was observed once. The CDR3 protein is CASSSGTNEQYF. The CDR3 nucleotides read TGTGCCAGCAGTTCGGGGACTAACGAGCAGTACTTC. V gene TRBV6-5 combines with J gene TRBJ2-7; 7 bases are shared with TRBD2. CDR1 is MNHEY, CDR2 SVGAGI, per germline. The CDR3 consists of 12 residues. V trimming: 4 bases; J trimming: 5 bases; junction bases outside the gene matches: 2.

V is TRBV4-1 and J is TRBJ1-2; 7 bases are shared with TRBD1. The germline CDR1 and CDR2 sequences are MGHRA and YSYEKL. The CDR3 length is 16 residues. V gave up 0 bases and J gave up 8 bases; unmatched junction bases: 12. CDR3 in amino acids: CASSQDQVRGPWGYTF. In DNA form, the CDR3 reads TGCGCCAGCAGCCAAGATCAAGTAAGGGGGCCATGGGGCTACACCTTC.

This chain links TRBV28 with TRBJ2-1, with no clear D. Looked up from germline, CDR1 is MDHEN and CDR2 is SYDVKM. CDR3 size: 17 residues. V lost 4 bases to trimming and J lost 8 bases, with 24 bases between them. The CDR3 region is CASSSEATLQLRHEQFF. The CDR3 DNA reads TGTGCCAGCAGTTCTGAGGCGACTCTCCAATTACGACATGAGCAGTTCTTC.

The sample holds one count of this clone. This chain connects TRBV6-5 to TRBJ1-6; D ambiguous. The V gene's germline CDR1 is MNHEY and CDR2 SVGAGI. The CDR3 loop spans 12 amino acids. Trimming cost V 5 bases and J 6 bases, with 5 bases left between them. CDR3 bases: TGTGCCAGCAGTATAGTTAATTCACCCCTCCACTTT. Its protein is CASSIVNSPLHF.

The rearrangement uses TRBV19 and TRBJ2-1; maybe TRBD1 (6 bases). Trimming pared 5 bases from V and 4 bases from J, leaving 15 bases between. This CDR3 contains 15 residues. Germline values: CDR1 LNHDA, CDR2 SQIVND (reference sequence). CDR3 in DNA: TGTGCCAGTAGTCTCGGGACACAGATGTACAATGAGCAGTTCTTC. Translating it yields CASSLGTQMYNEQFF. The whole variable domain, filled in from reference TRBV19 and TRBJ2-1, reads DGGITQSPKYLFRKEGQNVTLSCEQNLNHDAMYWYRQDPGQGLRLIYYSQIVNDFQKGDIAEGYSVSREKKESFPLTVTSAQKNPTAFYLCASSLGTQMYNEQFFGPGTRLTVL.

This clone was seen a handful of times. This chain joins TRBV9 and TRBJ1-1; D not resolved. The CDR3 covers 13 residues. Germline-derived CDR1 and CDR2 are SGDLS and YYNGEE. Trimming took 2 bases from V and 6 from J, leaving 11 bases between them. In nucleotides, the CDR3 is TGTGCCAGCAGCGTTAGTGGGAGGGCTGAAGCTTTCTTT. This gives the protein CASSVSGRAEAFF.

V is TRBV15 and J is TRBJ1-5; maybe TRBD1 (6 bases). CDR3 size: 14 residues. Germline lookup yields CDR1 LNHNV and CDR2 YYDKDF (reference sequence). Trimming pared 3 bases from V and 4 bases from J, leaving 10 bases between. The CDR3 nucleotides are TGTGCCACCAGCAGGACCGGGACAAATCAGCCCCAGCATTTT. Translating gives CATSRTGTNQPQHF.

CDR3 amino acids: CAWRADREGGNYGYTF. The DNA of the CDR3 is TGTGCCTGGAGAGCGGACAGGGAAGGTGGGAACTATGGCTACACCTTC. This chain joins TRBV30 and TRBJ1-2; the match to TRBD1 covers 8 bases. The length of the CDR3 is 16 residues. Unmatched junction bases numbered 11, after V lost 3 bases and J lost 2 bases. Germline CDR1 and CDR2: GTSNPN and SVGIG (reference sequence). The whole variable domain, filled in from reference TRBV30 and TRBJ1-2, reads SQTIHQWPATLVQPVGSPLSLECTVEGTSNPNLYWYRQAAGRGLQLLFYSVGIGQISSEVPQNLSASRPQDRQFILSSKKLLLSDSGFYLCAWRADREGGNYGYTFGSGTRLTVV.

The chain has TRBV19 and TRBJ1-5; 7 bases line up with TRBD1. Germline loops: CDR1 LNHDA, CDR2 SQIVND (reference sequence). V shed 5 bases and J 7 bases; nucleotides not matched to a gene: 11. This CDR3 is 15 amino acids long. The CDR3 reads CASSAGPTGNQPQHF. As DNA, the CDR3 is TGTGCCAGTAGTGCCGGACCGACAGGGAACCAGCCCCAGCATTTT. Based on the CDR3 plus reference TRBV19 and TRBJ1-5, the full variable domain is DGGITQSPKYLFRKEGQNVTLSCEQNLNHDAMYWYRQDPGQGLRLIYYSQIVNDFQKGDIAEGYSVSREKKESFPLTVTSAQKNPTAFYLCASSAGPTGNQPQHFGDGTRLSIL.

CDR3 DNA: TGTGCCACCAGCAGAGGACGGACAGTACCTTCCTATGGCTACACCTTC. Amino acids: CATSRGRTVPSYGYTF. This chain connects TRBV15 to TRBJ1-2, with a weak D call TRBD1 (6 bases). Per germline, CDR1 LNHNV and CDR2 YYDKDF (reference sequence). CDR3 size: 16 residues. Trimming cost V 1 base and J 4 bases, with 16 bases left between them.

This chain connects TRBV2 to TRBJ2-1; 11 nucleotides agree with TRBD2. This CDR3 spans 15 amino acids. V shed 4 bases and J 8 bases; nucleotides not matched to a gene: 7. CDR1 is SNHLY, CDR2 FYNNEI, per germline. Written as DNA, the CDR3 is TGTGCCAGCAGTGGCCTAGCGGGGGGTTCCGATGAGCAGTTCTTC. Its translation is CASSGLAGGSDEQFF.

The gene calls are TRBV12-3 or TRBV12-4 and TRBJ1-2; the D is unclear. This CDR3 spans 11 amino acids. The V end was cut by 3 bases, the J end by 4 bases, with 3 bases between. The CDR3 protein is CASSFLYGYTF. In DNA, the CDR3 is TGTGCCAGCAGTTTTCTCTATGGCTACACCTTC.

This chain's CDR3 is CASSPAPRGGESYEQYF. The CDR3 nucleotides are TGTGCCAGCAGTCCTGCCCCTCGAGGAGGGGAATCCTACGAGCAGTACTTC. The chain couples TRBV27 to TRBJ2-7, with a tentative D call TRBD2 (6 bases). CDR1 MNHEY and CDR2 SMNVEV come from the germline V gene (reference sequence). V was cut by 5 bases and J by 1 base, with 21 bases left in between. The CDR3 is 17 amino acids.

This sequence joins TRBV14 and TRBJ2-7; D gene unclear. There are 13 residues in the CDR3. Germline assignment: CDR1 SGHDN and CDR2 FVKESK. Trimming took off 4 bases at V and 3 bases at J, with 10 bases between the two ends. CDR3 DNA sequence: TGTGCCAGCAGCCGGCTTTCCGACTACGAGCAGTACTTC. Translating gives CASSRLSDYEQYF.

The chain combines TRBV2 with TRBJ1-1; D might be TRBD1 (6 bases). This CDR3 comprises 15 residues. Germline V lookup: CDR1 SNHLY, CDR2 FYNNEI. The V and J ends lost 4 bases and 5 bases respectively, with 17 bases between them. The CDR3 sequence: CASSGSTGGWTEAFF. The DNA for the CDR3 is TGTGCCAGCAGTGGATCGACAGGAGGATGGACTGAAGCTTTCTTT. Complete variable domain (other parts from reference TRBV2 and TRBJ1-1): EPEVTQTPSHQVTQMGQEVILRCVPISNHLYFYWYRQILGQKVEFLVSFYNNEISEKSEIFDDQFSVERPDGSNFTLKIRSTKLEDSAMYFCASSGSTGGWTEAFFGQGTRLTVV.

CDR3 region: CASRNSGGTDTQYF. Written as DNA, the CDR3 is TGTGCCAGCAGGAACTCCGGGGGCACAGATACGCAGTATTTT. The chain combines TRBV6-5 with TRBJ2-3, with D possibly being TRBD2 (5 bases). The CDR3 is 14 amino acids. V was cut by 6 bases and J by 1 base, with 11 bases left in between. CDR1 is MNHEY and CDR2 is SVGAGI in the germline V gene.

The genes are TRBV15 and TRBJ1-5; 8 bases line up with TRBD1. This CDR3 comprises 18 residues. V lost 3 bases and J lost 4; bases outside the gene matches: 14. Germline V gives CDR1 LNHNV, CDR2 YYDKDF (reference sequence). In DNA form, the CDR3 reads TGTGCCACCAGCAGCGATCCTCTGGACAGGGCAGGGAATCAGCCCCAGCATTTT. As protein: CATSSDPLDRAGNQPQHF. The full variable domain, rest sourced from reference TRBV15 and TRBJ1-5, is DAMVIQNPRYQVTQFGKPVTLSCSQTLNHNVMYWYQQKSSQAPKLLFHYYDKDFNNEADTPDNFQSRRPNTSFCFLDIRSPGLGDTAMYLCATSSDPLDRAGNQPQHFGDGTRLSIL.

This chain connects TRBV18 to TRBJ2-3; 9 bases align to TRBD1. V shed 3 bases and J 2 bases; nucleotides not matched to a gene: 12. The CDR3 has 18 residues. Germline assignment: CDR1 KGHSH and CDR2 LQKENI. The CDR3 protein is CASSPFGRSQGATDTQYF. CDR3 nucleotides: TGTGCCAGCTCACCTTTCGGCCGATCACAGGGGGCCACAGATACGCAGTATTTT.

The chain uses TRBV9 and TRBJ1-3; D gene unclear. Trimming left V 1 base short and J 4 bases short, with 6 bases between. Germline values: CDR1 SGDLS, CDR2 YYNGEE. There are 13 residues in the CDR3. This chain's CDR3 is CASSVSPGNTIYF. CDR3 coding DNA: TGTGCCAGCAGCGTATCTCCCGGAAACACCATATATTTT.

This rearrangement joins TRBV19 to TRBJ1-2; 8 bases line up with TRBD1. V dropped 4 bases and J dropped 8; count of bases not matched to a gene: 9. This CDR3 has 14 amino acids. The germline V gene encodes CDR1 LNHDA and CDR2 SQIVND (reference sequence). This CDR3 reads CASSTPGQGRGYTF. The CDR3 bases are TGTGCCAGTAGTACGCCTGGACAGGGTAGAGGCTACACCTTC.

The chain links TRBV11-2 to TRBJ1-6; the D is unclear. Germline loops: CDR1 SGHAT, CDR2 FQNNGV. V shed 6 bases and J shed 7 bases, with 7 bases lying between them. The CDR3 contains 12 residues. The CDR3 spells CASRYMNSPLHF. CDR3 nucleotide sequence: TGTGCCAGCAGGTACATGAATTCACCCCTCCACTTT.

The chain recombines TRBV12-3 or TRBV12-4 with TRBJ1-1; no firm D call. The CDR3 runs 13 residues. V was clipped by 2 bases and J by 3 bases, with 7 bases between them. The CDR3 is CASSLRRDTEAFF. The CDR3 DNA reads TGTGCCAGCAGTTTAAGGAGGGACACTGAAGCTTTCTTT.

The rearrangement uses TRBV19 and TRBJ1-1, with D unclear. Per germline, CDR1 LNHDA and CDR2 SQIVND (reference sequence). This CDR3 comprises 14 residues. Trimming removed 5 bases at V and 5 bases at J, with 15 bases between. The CDR3 region is CASSQQDRRTEAFF. CDR3 DNA sequence: TGTGCCAGTAGTCAACAAGACCGGAGGACTGAAGCTTTCTTT.

V usage is TRBV2 and J usage is TRBJ2-1; D gene uncertain. Germline CDR1 reads SNHLY; CDR2 reads FYNNEI. The CDR3 has 14 amino acids. V shed 7 bases and J shed 0 bases, with 10 bases lying between them. CDR3 residues: CASNWLVSYNEQFF. The DNA for the CDR3 is TGTGCCAGCAATTGGCTGGTCTCCTACAATGAGCAGTTCTTC.

V usage is TRBV12-3 or TRBV12-4 and J usage is TRBJ2-1; no clear D gene. Trimming removed 2 bases from V and 15 bases from J, with 17 bases in between. The CDR3 runs to 13 residues. In nucleotides, the CDR3 is TGTGCCAGCAGTTTAAGATGGTTATGGTTGCGGTTCTTC. As protein: CASSLRWLWLRFF.

This clone has only one observation. V and J are TRBV19 and TRBJ2-1, with 11 bases fitting TRBD1. This CDR3 spans 13 amino acids. CDR1 is LNHDA, CDR2 SQIVND, per germline (reference sequence). V was clipped by 7 bases and J by 13 bases; unmatched bases: 9. CDR3 in amino acids: CASNKGQGDRQFF. The CDR3 bases are TGTGCCAGTAATAAGGGACAGGGGGACCGACAGTTCTTC.

The chain carries TRBV4-1 and TRBJ1-1; 7 positions match TRBD1. The ends lost 2 bases at V and 8 bases at J; junction bases unmatched: 8. CDR1 is MGHRA and CDR2 is YSYEKL in the germline V gene. This CDR3 region has 14 residues. CDR3 region: CASSQPGQRPEAFF. In DNA, the CDR3 is TGCGCCAGCAGCCAACCGGGACAGCGACCCGAAGCTTTCTTT.